The sequence of this TCR beta chain was determined in a study of cytomegalovirus exposure and HLA in healthy donors. Study details: Inside one of the first data releases sat about 91 million unique TCRs taken from HLA-typed donors. Points from the study as a whole: In a later analysis, TCR beta V- and J-gene trimming was associated with a missense DCLRE1C variant. Some V segments could not be told apart, so they were left out, TRBV6-2 and TRBV6-3 among them. When analyzed later, the rates of TCR association showed variation by HLA locus, with DRB1 the most and HLA-C the fewest.

V shed 2 bases and J shed 3 bases, with 11 bases lying between them. The CDR3 extends over 15 amino acids. Per the germline V gene, CDR1 is LNHDA and CDR2 is SQIVND (reference sequence). This clone has a handful of counts. Its antigen is undetermined. With 60 Vbeta and 13 Jbeta primers, the PCR was carried out. Profiled with immunoSEQ multiplex PCR; TCRdb holds only in-frame clones, not every one. The sample shows about 120,000 clones, around 72% of them seen only once. This chain connects TRBV19 to TRBJ1-5; D may be TRBD1 (5 bases). The source of this sequence is a woman in her thirties or forties in good health and CMV-seropositive. Sequencing used PBMCs. The DNA of the CDR3 is TGTGCCAGTAGTATAAGTCGACAGCCCAATCAGCCCCAGCATTTT. It encodes CASSISRQPNQPQHF.